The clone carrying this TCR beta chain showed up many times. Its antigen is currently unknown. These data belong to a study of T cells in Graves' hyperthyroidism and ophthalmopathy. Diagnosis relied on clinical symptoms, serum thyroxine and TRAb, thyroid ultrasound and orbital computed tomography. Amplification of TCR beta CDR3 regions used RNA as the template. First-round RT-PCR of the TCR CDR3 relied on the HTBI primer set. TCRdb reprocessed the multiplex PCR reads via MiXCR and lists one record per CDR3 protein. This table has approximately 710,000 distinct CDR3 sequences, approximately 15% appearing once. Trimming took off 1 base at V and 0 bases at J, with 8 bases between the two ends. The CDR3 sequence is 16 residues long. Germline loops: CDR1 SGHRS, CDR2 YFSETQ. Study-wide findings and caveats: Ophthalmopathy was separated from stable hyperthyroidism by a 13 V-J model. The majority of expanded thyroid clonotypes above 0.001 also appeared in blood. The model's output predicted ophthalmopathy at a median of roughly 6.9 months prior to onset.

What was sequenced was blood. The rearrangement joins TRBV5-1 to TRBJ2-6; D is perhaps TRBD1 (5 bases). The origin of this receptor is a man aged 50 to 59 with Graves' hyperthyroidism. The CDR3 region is CASSLQGRSGANVLTF. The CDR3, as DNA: TGCGCCAGCAGCTTGCAGGGCCGCTCTGGGGCCAACGTCCTGACTTTC.